The clone carrying this T cell receptor (beta chain) was observed a few times. TCRdb reanalysed the 5' RACE reads using MiXCR and keeps one entry per CDR3 protein. The sample consists of roughly 110,000 distinct CDR3 sequences, approximately 13% of them appearing once. This record belongs to a study of T-cell memory formation after mild COVID-19. The germline V gene has CDR1 LGHDT and CDR2 YNNKEL (reference sequence). Trimming left V 0 bases short and J 5 bases short, with 16 bases between. The CDR3 contains 17 residues. This clonotype originated in an adult woman who had mild COVID-19 (a few samples of this study predate the infection). Cell type and time point are not known. V and J are TRBV3-1 and TRBJ2-2; possibly TRBD2 for D (5 bases). Specimen: PBMCs or a T cell subset sorted from them (not recorded which). The CDR3 loop reads CASSQDGPSGGTGELFF. CDR3 sequence (DNA): TGTGCCAGCAGCCAAGATGGGCCATCGGGCGGGACCGGGGAGCTGTTTTTT.